The entry below gives a single T cell receptor beta chain sequence along with its context. This clone occurred once. Its antigen is still unknown. Base qualities were left out, and no much larger clone turns up one base away. The data belong to a study of T cell responses to AZD1222 COVID-19 vaccine (dated by TCRdb to the early 2020s). In the study overall: Because spike-specific TCR depth and breadth did not differ between the two schedules, AZD1222 recipients who got a second dose at roughly 4 weeks were pooled with those who got a second dose at roughly 12 weeks. TCR sequencing was performed for 230 to 250 trial participants, of whom roughly 200 were given two doses of AZD1222 and approximately 25 were given two doses of MenACWY control vaccine. Trial participants were enrolled by age into subgroups of 18-55, 56-69 and 70-plus years, and roughly 150, 30 and 60 TCR-sequenced participants, respectively, were included in these subgroups.

Overall study outcomes, separate from this receptor: After two AZD1222 doses, both the breadth and the depth of spike-specific TCRs were significantly higher than at day 0 and than in MenACWY recipients. Because no samples from the day 14 peak response were available, repertoires could be characterized only after the peak T cell response. In the small 56-69-year group, the increase in depth fell short of significance, most likely because of low power. Conclusions about previously exposed vaccinees are limited because only six or seven AZD1222 recipients were SARS-CoV-2 seropositive at baseline. Nearly half of unique spike-specific TCRs reportedly recognized epitopes outside regions mutated in the B.1.351 and B.1.1.7 variants. CD4 TCRs associated with the vaccine covered the entire spike protein, and the dominant responses were in regions 160-218 and 743-854. Most participants were white British and females outnumbered males, and the authors suggested that clonal diversity may have been underestimated.

Sequences LGHNA (CDR1) and YSLEER (CDR2) are obtained from the germline V gene. The CDR3 spans 17 residues, from the cysteine through the phenylalanine. The sequence is cut down to CDR3 DNA, 51 bases in frame from base 1. Here V drops 0 bases and J drops 4 bases, and the junction holds 11 bases not matched to any gene. The sample's time point, from its label and the paper: baseline before first vaccination. Vaccinee samples were obtained from the UK trials COV001 and COV002, which included a single-blind randomized controlled phase 2/3 trial of AZD1222 (ChAdOx1 nCoV-19) in healthy adults. For TCRbeta chain sequencing, PBMC samples from trial participants were taken at day 0 and at day 28 after the second dose. The CDR3 regions of human TCRbeta chains were analyzed by immunosequencing. Turning to the authors' computational methods: Repertoire TCRs were checked for matches against a reference library of SARS-CoV-2-specific TCRs that had been generated using the MIRA antigen-specificity platform. Breadth was defined as the fraction of unique TCRs that were SARS-CoV-2-associated, and depth was defined as the fraction of total T cells that were SARS-CoV-2-associated. Each spike-specific TCR was assigned to its reactive spike region and to a CD4 or CD8 class using the MIRA data. Log10-transformed breadth and depth values were compared by one-way ANOVA with Sidak's multiple comparisons tests. As stored in TCRdb, this immuneACCESS dataset retains in-frame rearrangements with V and J assigned. A fraction of the clones does not appear; measured against another copy, unresolved V genes explain less than half of the discrepancy, and the remainder lacks a known reason. Clone size and the V and J calls come from that table; the DNA yielded D and trimming. Recorded for this sample are 130,000 to 150,000 clones; about 92% of them occurred a single time. 3.1% of the sample is taken by the ten largest.

The clonotype originates from an adult in good health. Sequences were derived from peripheral blood, sampled on day 0 of AZD1222 vaccination. The V and J genes are TRBV4-3 and TRBJ1-2, and 7 bases in between align with TRBD1. The CDR3 reads CASSQENKGAPSYGYTF. The sequenced DNA: TGCGCCAGCAGCCAAGAGAATAAGGGGGCCCCTTCCTATGGCTACACCTTC.